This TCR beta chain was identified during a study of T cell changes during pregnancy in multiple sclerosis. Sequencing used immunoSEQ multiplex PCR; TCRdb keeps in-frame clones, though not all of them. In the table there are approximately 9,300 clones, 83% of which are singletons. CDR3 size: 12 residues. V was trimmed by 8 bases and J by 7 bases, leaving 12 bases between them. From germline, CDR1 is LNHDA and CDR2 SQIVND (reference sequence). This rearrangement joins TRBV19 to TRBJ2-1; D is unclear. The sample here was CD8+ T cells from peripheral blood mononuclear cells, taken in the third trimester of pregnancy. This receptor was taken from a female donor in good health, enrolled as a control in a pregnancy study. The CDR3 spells CASAHGANEQFF. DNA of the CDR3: TGTGCCAGTGCTCACGGAGCGAATGAGCAGTTCTTC. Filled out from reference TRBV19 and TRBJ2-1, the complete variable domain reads DGGITQSPKYLFRKEGQNVTLSCEQNLNHDAMYWYRQDPGQGLRLIYYSQIVNDFQKGDIAEGYSVSREKKESFPLTVTSAQKNPTAFYLCASAHGANEQFFGPGTRLTVL.